Included here is one TCR beta chain sequence, with context. Its antigen is undetermined. The sample originates from a study of T cell responses to AZD1222 COVID-19 vaccine. Notes on the study in general: Spike-specific TCR breadth and depth were elevated following two AZD1222 doses. The number of AZD1222 recipients seropositive at baseline was only five to seven. CD4 TCRs associated with vaccination spanned spike, dominating at 160-218 and 743-854.

V was pared by 5 bases and J by 4 bases, with 6 bases of the junction left unmatched. Germline CDR1 and CDR2: LNHDA and SQIVND (reference sequence). The CDR3 contains 15 residues. Profiled with immunoSEQ multiplex PCR; TCRdb holds only in-frame clones, not every one. The sample carries 140,000 to 150,000 clones, more than 85% recorded once. The receptor was derived from an adult in good health. This sample comprised peripheral blood, obtained on day 0 of AZD1222 vaccination. This sequence joins TRBV19 and TRBJ2-5; 11 bases are shared with TRBD1. The CDR3 reads CASSPGQGAGETQYF. The CDR3 nucleotides read TGTGCCAGTAGTCCCGGACAGGGGGCGGGAGAGACCCAGTACTTC.